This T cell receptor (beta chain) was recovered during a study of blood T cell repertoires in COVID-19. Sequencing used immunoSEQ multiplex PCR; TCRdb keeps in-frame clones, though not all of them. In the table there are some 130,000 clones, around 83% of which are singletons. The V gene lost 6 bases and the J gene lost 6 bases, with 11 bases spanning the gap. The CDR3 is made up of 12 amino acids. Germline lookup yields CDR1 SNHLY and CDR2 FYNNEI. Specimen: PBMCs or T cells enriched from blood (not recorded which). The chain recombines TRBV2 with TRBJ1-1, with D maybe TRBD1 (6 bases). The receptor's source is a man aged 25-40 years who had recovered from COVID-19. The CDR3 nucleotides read TGTGCCAGCAGCTATACAGGGTCTGAAGCTTTCTTT. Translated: CASSYTGSEAFF.